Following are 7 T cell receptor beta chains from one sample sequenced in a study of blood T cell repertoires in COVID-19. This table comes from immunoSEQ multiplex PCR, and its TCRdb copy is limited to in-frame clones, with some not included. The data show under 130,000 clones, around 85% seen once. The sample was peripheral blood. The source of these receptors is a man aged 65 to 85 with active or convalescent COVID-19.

The CDR3 DNA is TGTGCCAGCAGTTTTCCCACAACTAATGAAAAACTGTTTTTT. Amino acids: CASSFPTTNEKLFF. V is TRBV28 and J is TRBJ1-4; D is ambiguous. V lost 3 bases and J 0 bases, leaving 5 bases between the germline ends. The CDR3 sequence is 14 residues long. Germline V CDR1 and CDR2: MDHEN, SYDVKM.

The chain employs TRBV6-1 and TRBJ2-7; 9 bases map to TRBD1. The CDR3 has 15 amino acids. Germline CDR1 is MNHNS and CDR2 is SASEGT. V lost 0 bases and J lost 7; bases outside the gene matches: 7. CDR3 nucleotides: TGTGCCAGCAGTGAAGCTGGGACAGGGTTGTATGAGCAGTACTTC. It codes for CASSEAGTGLYEQYF.

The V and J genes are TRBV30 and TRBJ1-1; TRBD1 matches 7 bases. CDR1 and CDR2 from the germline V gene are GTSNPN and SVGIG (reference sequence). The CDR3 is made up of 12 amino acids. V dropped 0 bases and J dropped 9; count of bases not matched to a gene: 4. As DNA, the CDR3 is TGTGCCTGGAGTGTATGGAGGGGGCAAGCTTTCTTT. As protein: CAWSVWRGQAFF.

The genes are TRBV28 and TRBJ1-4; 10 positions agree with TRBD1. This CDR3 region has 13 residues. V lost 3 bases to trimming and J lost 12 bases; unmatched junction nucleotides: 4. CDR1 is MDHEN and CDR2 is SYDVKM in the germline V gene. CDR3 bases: TGTGCCAGCAGTTTGTACGGACAGGGGGAACTGTTTTTT. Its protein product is CASSLYGQGELFF.

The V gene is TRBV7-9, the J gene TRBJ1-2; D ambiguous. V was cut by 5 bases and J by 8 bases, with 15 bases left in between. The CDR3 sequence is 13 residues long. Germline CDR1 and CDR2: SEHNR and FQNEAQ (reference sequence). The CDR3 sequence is CASSDDSLRGYTF. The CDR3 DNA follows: TGTGCCAGCAGCGACGACTCTCTTCGGGGCTACACCTTC.

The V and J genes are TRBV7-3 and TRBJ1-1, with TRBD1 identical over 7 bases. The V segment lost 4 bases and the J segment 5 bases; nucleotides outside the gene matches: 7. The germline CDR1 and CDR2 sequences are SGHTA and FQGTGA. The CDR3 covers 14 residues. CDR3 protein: CASSSDRVVTEAFF. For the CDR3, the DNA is TGTGCCAGCAGCTCCGACAGGGTGGTGACTGAAGCTTTCTTT.

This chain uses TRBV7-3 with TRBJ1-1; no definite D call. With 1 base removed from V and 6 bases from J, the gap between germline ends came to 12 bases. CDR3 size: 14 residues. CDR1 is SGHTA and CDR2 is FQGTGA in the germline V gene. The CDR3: CASSLNGGLSEAFF. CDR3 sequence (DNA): TGTGCCAGCAGCTTAAATGGCGGGTTGTCTGAAGCTTTCTTT.